The sequence of this TCR beta chain was determined in a study of cytomegalovirus exposure and HLA in healthy donors. This CDR3 has 12 amino acids. The V and J ends lost 0 bases and 6 bases respectively, with 8 bases between them. Per germline, CDR1 GTSNPN and CDR2 SVGIG (reference sequence). PCR was performed using 60 Vbeta and 13 Jbeta primers. Repertoires were generated with immunoSEQ multiplex PCR, while TCRdb's copy carries only in-frame clones and drops some. The data contain 70,000 to 85,000 clones, approximately 66% of them seen just once; the ten biggest clones take up roughly 4%. Study-level findings and limits: V- and J-gene trimming in TCR beta was tied to a missense DCLRE1C variant by an analysis performed later.

Comment on this clone: Its antigen is undetermined.

The material sequenced was PBMCs. The receptor's source is a male donor in good health and CMV-seropositive. The V gene is TRBV30, the J gene TRBJ1-1, with D unresolved. CDR3 nucleotide sequence: TGTGCCTGGAGTGTAGACTGGTCTGAAGCTTTCTTT. It specifies CAWSVDWSEAFF.